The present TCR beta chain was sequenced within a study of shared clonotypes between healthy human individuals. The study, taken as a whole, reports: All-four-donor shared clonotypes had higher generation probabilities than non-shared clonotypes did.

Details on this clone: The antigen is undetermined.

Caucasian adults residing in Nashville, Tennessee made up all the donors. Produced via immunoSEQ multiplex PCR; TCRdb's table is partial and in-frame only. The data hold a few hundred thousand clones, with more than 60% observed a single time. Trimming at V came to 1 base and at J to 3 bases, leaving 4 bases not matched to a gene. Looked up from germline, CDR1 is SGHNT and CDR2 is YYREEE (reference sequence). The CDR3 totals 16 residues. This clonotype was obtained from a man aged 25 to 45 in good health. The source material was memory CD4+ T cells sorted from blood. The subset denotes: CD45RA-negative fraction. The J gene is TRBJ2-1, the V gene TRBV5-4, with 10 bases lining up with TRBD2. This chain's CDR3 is CASSLPLAGVYNEQFF. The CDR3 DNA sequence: TGTGCCAGCAGCTTGCCCCTAGCGGGAGTCTACAATGAGCAGTTCTTC.